The 26 T cell receptor beta chains below all came from one sample that was sequenced in a study of T cell changes during pregnancy in multiple sclerosis. Measured with immunoSEQ multiplex PCR; TCRdb has only the in-frame clones, and not every one. The data hold roughly 93,000 clones, with 90% to 95% observed a single time. Sample: peripheral blood, taken after pregnancy. Receptors originate from a female donor in good health, enrolled as a control in a pregnancy study.

The chain combines TRBV9 with TRBJ2-7; D may be TRBD2 (5 bases). V was cut by 4 bases and J by 2 bases, with 16 bases left in between. This CDR3 contains 15 residues. Per the germline V gene, CDR1 is SGDLS and CDR2 is YYNGEE. The CDR3 loop is CASSTLAGPPYEQYF. The CDR3 DNA follows: TGTGCCAGCAGCACTCTGGCGGGCCCCCCCTACGAGCAGTACTTC.

DNA of the CDR3: TGCGCCAGCAGCTTGCGGGGGACCCAAGGAGATACGCAGTATTTT. As protein: CASSLRGTQGDTQYF. The rearrangement uses TRBV5-1 and TRBJ2-3; tentative D call: TRBD2 (6 bases). Germline values: CDR1 SGHRS, CDR2 YFSETQ. The CDR3 has 15 residues. Trimming stripped 1 base from V and 5 bases from J, with 14 bases between.

This clone appeared a single time. The chain couples TRBV15 to TRBJ2-1, with 9 nucleotides matching TRBD1. Germline-derived CDR1 and CDR2 are LNHNV and YYDKDF (reference sequence). The ends lost 5 bases at V and 13 bases at J; junction bases unmatched: 15. The CDR3 contains 15 residues. Here the CDR3 reads CATSRHSPGQGSQFF. DNA for the CDR3: TGTGCCACCAGCCGACATTCTCCTGGACAGGGGTCCCAGTTCTTC.

The genes are TRBV6-1 and TRBJ2-3; D may be TRBD1 (6 bases). Germline V gene data show CDR1 as MNHNS and CDR2 as SASEGT. This CDR3 region has 13 residues. The V end was cut by 6 bases, the J end by 1 base, with 8 bases between. The CDR3: CASRDSGTDTQYF. The CDR3 DNA reads TGTGCCAGCAGGGACAGTGGCACAGATACGCAGTATTTT.

This sequence joins TRBV6-5 and TRBJ2-7; maybe TRBD2 (5 bases). CDR3 length: 14 amino acids. The germline gives CDR1 MNHEY, CDR2 SVGAGI. V lost 6 bases and J lost 6, with 18 bases in between. The CDR3 nucleotides read TGTGCCAGCAGCTCGATCGAGGGATTTCGCGAGCAGTACTTC. This codes for CASSSIEGFREQYF.

The V gene is TRBV28, the J gene TRBJ1-1; D unresolved. Germline V lookup: CDR1 MDHEN, CDR2 SYDVKM. CDR3 length: 14 amino acids. V lost 3 bases, J lost 1 base, and 9 bases lay in between. The CDR3 DNA is TGTGCCAGCAGTTTGTCGACAAGGAACACTGAAGCTTTCTTT. Residues: CASSLSTRNTEAFF.

The CDR3 DNA follows: TGTGCCAGTAGTATAGACCGGGGCTACGAGCAGTACTTC. Residues: CASSIDRGYEQYF. The chain carries TRBV19 and TRBJ2-7, with a possible D match to TRBD2 (5 bases). V lost 0 bases to trimming and J lost 3 bases, with 6 bases between them. Germline CDR1 LNHDA, CDR2 SQIVND (reference sequence). CDR3 length: 13 residues.

The chain recombines TRBV4-1 with TRBJ2-1, with 8 bases matching TRBD2. Per the germline V gene, CDR1 is MGHRA and CDR2 is YSYEKL. The CDR3 extends over 17 amino acids. J gave up 4 bases and V 1 base, and 9 bases lay outside the gene matches. CDR3 sequence: CASSQVSGESPYNEQFF. CDR3 DNA: TGCGCCAGCAGCCAAGTTAGCGGGGAGAGCCCGTACAATGAGCAGTTCTTC.

This chain joins TRBV6-1 and TRBJ2-1; D is uncertain. Germline assignment: CDR1 MNHNS and CDR2 SASEGT. CDR3 length: 15 residues. V lost 3 bases and J lost 0, with 9 bases in between. CDR3 coding DNA: TGTGCCAGCAGTGAGGCGGAAACCTCCTACAATGAGCAGTTCTTC. This encodes CASSEAETSYNEQFF.

The chain combines TRBV28 with TRBJ1-2; no clear D gene. The germline CDR1 and CDR2 sequences are MDHEN and SYDVKM. V was shortened by 6 bases and J by 1 base, with 6 bases between the two germline ends. This CDR3 is built from 12 residues. CDR3 sequence: CASRDFNYGYTF. The CDR3 coding sequence is TGTGCCAGCAGGGACTTTAACTATGGCTACACCTTC.

The chain combines TRBV9 with TRBJ1-1; unclear D gene. Trimming removed 0 bases from V and 4 bases from J, with 10 bases in between. The CDR3 sequence is 14 residues long. The V gene's germline CDR1 is SGDLS and CDR2 YYNGEE. The CDR3 DNA reads TGTGCCAGCAGCGTAGCTGGGAGTGGCACTGAAGCTTTCTTT. Its protein is CASSVAGSGTEAFF.

The rearrangement uses TRBV6-5 and TRBJ2-3; no definite D call. The V gene's germline CDR1 is MNHEY and CDR2 SVGAGI. CDR3 length: 14 residues. V was clipped by 0 bases and J by 2 bases, with 6 bases between them. In DNA, the CDR3 is TGTGCCAGCAGTTACTCCCGGGTCACAGATACGCAGTATTTT. This gives the protein CASSYSRVTDTQYF.

The V call is TRBV27, the J call TRBJ2-2; D ambiguous. Between the trimmed V and J ends, which lost 5 bases and 4 bases, there was a span of 11 bases. The CDR3 has 14 residues. In germline, CDR1 is MNHEY, CDR2 SMNVEV (reference sequence). CDR3 nucleotides: TGTGCCAGCAGTCGTCTAGACCCCACCGGGGAGCTGTTTTTT. This gives the protein CASSRLDPTGELFF.

V and J are TRBV28 and TRBJ2-3; TRBD1 matches at 7 bases. This CDR3 is 11 amino acids long. From germline, CDR1 is MDHEN and CDR2 SYDVKM. Trimming cost V 8 bases and J 11 bases; bases outside gene matches: 7. The CDR3 DNA follows: TGTGCCAGCGGAACGCGGACAGGGCAGTATTTT. This encodes CASGTRTGQYF.

This chain joins TRBV2 and TRBJ2-3; possible D gene TRBD2, 5 bases. The CDR3 is made up of 11 amino acids. Germline lookup yields CDR1 SNHLY and CDR2 FYNNEI. V was pared by 8 bases and J by 5 bases, with 8 bases between. In nucleotides, the CDR3 is TGTGCCAGCGGAGCGGAAGATACGCAGTATTTT. This translates into CASGAEDTQYF.

The rearrangement joins TRBV18 to TRBJ1-6; tentative D call: TRBD1 (6 bases). V lost 8 bases and J lost 5, with 10 bases in between. The CDR3 covers 13 residues. Germline assignment: CDR1 KGHSH and CDR2 LQKENI. CDR3 residues: CASATGNNSPLHF. The CDR3 DNA reads TGTGCCAGCGCAACAGGGAATAATTCACCCCTCCACTTT.

This chain uses TRBV27 with TRBJ2-1; unclear D gene. The CDR3 contains 13 residues. V was clipped by 3 bases and J by 0 bases, with 3 bases between them. CDR1 is MNHEY, CDR2 SMNVEV, per germline (reference sequence). The CDR3 nucleotides read TGTGCCAGCAGTTTGAGCTCCTACAATGAGCAGTTCTTC. Residues: CASSLSSYNEQFF.

The chain recombines TRBV7-6 with TRBJ1-5; 9 bases align to TRBD1. Trimming at V came to 1 base and at J to 7 bases, leaving 11 bases not matched to a gene. The CDR3 runs to 17 residues. Germline V CDR1 and CDR2: SGHVS, FNYEAQ. This chain's CDR3 is CASSLGAPGQGFQPQHF. CDR3 coding DNA: TGTGCCAGCAGCTTAGGGGCCCCGGGACAGGGCTTCCAGCCCCAGCATTTT.

V and J are TRBV27 and TRBJ1-3, with D perhaps TRBD1 (5 bases). The CDR3 contains 18 residues. Germline V gene data show CDR1 as MNHEY and CDR2 as SMNVEV (reference sequence). V dropped 5 bases and J dropped 0 bases, with 20 bases sitting between them. The CDR3 coding sequence is TGTGCCAGCAGTACCTCGAGACAGATTCTTAGCTCTGGAAACACCATATATTTT. The encoded protein is CASSTSRQILSSGNTIYF.

V usage is TRBV5-8 and J usage is TRBJ1-1, with 7 bases that match TRBD1. The CDR3 has 16 residues. Germline lookup yields CDR1 SGHTS and CDR2 YDEGEE. The V and J ends lost 0 bases and 1 base, in that order; junction bases with no gene match: 6. The CDR3 loop is CASSLGTGTANTEAFF. The CDR3 bases are TGTGCCAGCAGCTTGGGGACCGGGACAGCGAACACTGAAGCTTTCTTT.

The chain recombines TRBV4-1 with TRBJ2-3; the D is unclear. The CDR3 runs 16 residues. Per the germline V gene, CDR1 is MGHRA and CDR2 is YSYEKL. Trimming took 1 base from V and 4 from J, leaving 15 bases between them. The chain's CDR3 is CASSQVAFSSPDTQYF. The CDR3 DNA follows: TGCGCCAGCAGCCAAGTTGCATTTAGTTCCCCAGATACGCAGTATTTT.

This clone has more than one count but fewer than ten. The V and J genes are TRBV13 and TRBJ2-7, with 9 nucleotides matching TRBD2. The CDR3 runs to 17 residues. The V gene end was trimmed by 3 bases and the J gene end by 5 bases; junction bases not matched to a gene: 14. Germline CDR1 PRHDT, CDR2 FYEKMQ (reference sequence). In DNA form, the CDR3 reads TGTGCCAGCAGCTTCGGGACTAGCCTGAAGCCTGACCACGAGCAGTACTTC. The encoded protein is CASSFGTSLKPDHEQYF.

The chain recombines TRBV9 with TRBJ2-4; 10 nucleotides align to TRBD2. Per germline, CDR1 SGDLS and CDR2 YYNGEE. CDR3 size: 17 residues. After removal of 4 bases from V and 1 base from J, the junction contained 8 bases not matched to a gene. The CDR3 loop reads CASSPRLAGGAKNIQYF. The DNA of the CDR3 is TGTGCCAGCAGCCCGAGACTAGCGGGCGGGGCCAAAAACATTCAGTACTTC.

The chain employs TRBV7-2 and TRBJ2-7; D not certain. CDR1 and CDR2 from the germline V gene are SGHTA and FQGNSA. CDR3 length: 11 amino acids. V shed 2 bases and J shed 6 bases, with 5 bases lying between them. As DNA, the CDR3 is TGTGCCAGCAGCTTATTAGTCGAGCAGTACTTC. Translation gives CASSLLVEQYF.

The rearrangement uses TRBV9 and TRBJ1-5; 7 bases fit TRBD1. This CDR3 is built from 20 residues. CDR1 SGDLS and CDR2 YYNGEE come from the germline V gene. J lost 0 bases, V lost 1 base, and 16 bases had no gene match. The CDR3 sequence: CASSVSVGTGEKRSNQPQHF. CDR3 nucleotide sequence: TGTGCCAGCAGCGTAAGCGTGGGAACAGGGGAGAAACGTAGCAATCAGCCCCAGCATTTT.

The chain carries TRBV25-1 and TRBJ2-1, with 10 bases lining up with TRBD1. V trimming: 6 bases; J trimming: 6 bases; junction bases outside the gene matches: 11. The length of the CDR3 is 16 residues. Per the germline V gene, CDR1 is MGHDK and CDR2 is SYGVNS. CDR3 loop: CASSDPGTGVSNEQFF. In DNA form, the CDR3 reads TGTGCCAGCAGCGACCCCGGGACAGGGGTGTCCAATGAGCAGTTCTTC.